The 14 T cell receptor beta chains in this list originate from one sample, sequenced in a study of blood T cell repertoires in COVID-19. Sequencing used immunoSEQ multiplex PCR; TCRdb keeps in-frame clones, though not all of them. The repertoire holds 140,000 or so clones, with around 90% as singletons. Sequencing used peripheral blood. The receptor set was obtained from a man between 65 and 79 years old with acute or convalescent COVID-19.

The chain carries TRBV11-2 and TRBJ2-5, with 8 nucleotides matching TRBD1. The V gene end was trimmed by 5 bases and the J gene end by 6 bases; junction bases not matched to a gene: 8. This CDR3 is 14 amino acids long. Germline V gene lookup returns CDR1 SGHAT and CDR2 FQNNGV. The CDR3 bases are TGTGCCAGCAGCCGAAGACAGGGGATGCAGACCCAGTACTTC. Translating gives CASSRRQGMQTQYF. Together with reference TRBV11-2 and TRBJ2-5, the CDR3 gives the full variable domain: EAGVAQSPRYKIIEKRQSVAFWCNPISGHATLYWYQQILGQGPKLLIQFQNNGVVDDSQLPKDRFSAERLKGVDSTLKIQPAKLEDSAVYLCASSRRQGMQTQYFGPGTRLLVL.

With respect to this clone: Possible read error: a much larger clone is one base away. The same CDR3 also results from other DNA sequences found in this sample. The rearrangement uses TRBV6-5 and TRBJ1-2; weak D call: TRBD1 (6 bases). Per the germline V gene, CDR1 is MNHEY and CDR2 is SVGAGI. This CDR3 comprises 15 residues. The CDR3 bases are TGTGCCAGCAGTTCCACTCTGACAGGTTCCTATGGTTACACCTTC. It yields the protein CASSSTLTGSYGYTF.

The chain is built from TRBV19 and TRBJ2-2, with 11 bases that match TRBD1. The length of the CDR3 is 16 residues. With 6 bases clipped from V and 5 bases from J, the junction kept 8 bases outside the gene matches. The V gene's germline CDR1 is LNHDA and CDR2 SQIVND (reference sequence). CDR3 sequence reads: CASRQIRDRGTGELFF. CDR3 DNA: TGTGCCAGTAGGCAAATAAGGGACAGGGGGACCGGGGAGCTGTTTTTT.

The chain has TRBV6-1 and TRBJ2-5; D remains ambiguous. V lost 6 bases and J lost 2, with 4 bases in between. Germline CDR1 MNHNS, CDR2 SASEGT. The CDR3 runs 11 residues. CDR3 loop: CASRTQETQYF. In DNA, the CDR3 is TGTGCCAGCAGGACACAAGAGACCCAGTACTTC.

The V gene is TRBV3-1 (or the pseudogene TRBV3-2), the J gene TRBJ2-1, with D tentatively TRBD2 (6 bases). Germline assignment: CDR1 LGHDT and CDR2 YNNKEL (reference sequence). V lost 2 bases to trimming and J lost 4 bases, with 18 bases between them. The CDR3 spans 17 residues. CDR3 bases: TGTGCCAGCAGCCAACGTCCGTTAGCGGAGAATTACAATGAGCAGTTCTTC. Encoded protein: CASSQRPLAENYNEQFF.

The V call is TRBV14, the J call TRBJ1-6, with D possibly matching TRBD1 (5 bases). The CDR3 extends over 16 amino acids. The V end lost 3 bases, the J end lost 5 bases, and 14 bases lay between the germline ends. Germline V gene sequence: CDR1 SGHDN, CDR2 FVKESK. CDR3 in DNA: TGTGCCAGCAGCCACCGACAGAAATCTAATAATTCACCCCTCCACTTT. It translates to CASSHRQKSNNSPLHF.

The rearrangement links TRBV7-2 to TRBJ2-1, with D maybe TRBD1 (5 bases). Per germline, CDR1 SGHTA and CDR2 FQGNSA. V was cut by 1 base and J by 7 bases, with 14 bases left in between. The CDR3 contains 15 residues. The CDR3 sequence: CASSLGYAGKNEQFF. In nucleotides, the CDR3 is TGTGCCAGCAGCTTAGGTTACGCAGGGAAGAATGAGCAGTTCTTC.

The chain combines TRBV4-1 with TRBJ2-3, with no clear D. The V end lost 5 bases, the J end lost 0 bases, and 15 bases lay between the germline ends. The CDR3 contains 16 residues. CDR1 and CDR2 from the germline V gene are MGHRA and YSYEKL. The DNA of the CDR3 is TGCGCCAGCAGCGCCCCTAGTAAAGCTAGCACAGATACGCAGTATTTT. Translating gives CASSAPSKASTDTQYF.

The chain is built from TRBV7-9 and TRBJ2-1; D not resolved. V was pared by 1 base and J by 3 bases, with 7 bases between. This CDR3 has 14 amino acids. Per germline, CDR1 SEHNR and CDR2 FQNEAQ (reference sequence). The CDR3 region is CASSLDSIYNEQFF. Here the CDR3 DNA reads TGTGCCAGCAGCTTAGATTCTATCTACAATGAGCAGTTCTTC.

The CDR3 sequence: CASSLLPSSREQYF. The CDR3 DNA reads TGTGCCAGCAGTTTATTGCCCTCGAGCCGCGAGCAGTACTTC. This chain uses TRBV27 with TRBJ2-7; D unresolved. V lost 1 base, J lost 6 bases, and 13 bases lay in between. Per the germline V gene, CDR1 is MNHEY and CDR2 is SMNVEV (reference sequence). This CDR3 spans 14 amino acids.

The chain uses TRBV3-1 (or the pseudogene TRBV3-2) and TRBJ2-5, with TRBD2 matching over 8 bases. Germline V gives CDR1 LGHDT, CDR2 YNNKEL (reference sequence). The CDR3 contains 16 residues. The V segment lost 3 bases and the J segment 9 bases; nucleotides outside the gene matches: 15. CDR3 in DNA: TGTGCCAGCAGCCAGAGGGCGGGGGGCCGATCGGGGGCCCAGTACTTC. Residues: CASSQRAGGRSGAQYF.

CDR3 nucleotides: TGTGCCAGCAGCTCGGATGGGACAGGGTTGAACTATGGCTACACCTTC. Protein: CASSSDGTGLNYGYTF. V and J are TRBV28 and TRBJ1-2; 9 bases align to TRBD1. The J segment lost 2 bases and the V segment lost 6 bases, leaving 10 bases of the junction unmatched. This CDR3 region has 16 residues. The V gene's germline CDR1 is MDHEN and CDR2 SYDVKM.

V is TRBV19 and J is TRBJ2-6; tentative D call: TRBD1 (5 bases). The CDR3 runs to 14 residues. V was cut by 11 bases and J by 0 bases, with 11 bases left in between. CDR1 is LNHDA, CDR2 SQIVND, per germline (reference sequence). For the CDR3, the DNA is TGTGCCTGCAGGGAATTCTCTGGGGCCAACGTCCTGACTTTC. Its protein is CACREFSGANVLTF. The entire variable domain, with the rest obtained from reference TRBV19 and TRBJ2-6, is as follows: DGGITQSPKYLFRKEGQNVTLSCEQNLNHDAMYWYRQDPGQGLRLIYYSQIVNDFQKGDIAEGYSVSREKKESFPLTVTSAQKNPTAFYLCACREFSGANVLTFGAGSRLTVL.

J is TRBJ2-1 and V is TRBV7-2; TRBD2 agrees at 14 bases. Looked up from germline, CDR1 is SGHTA and CDR2 is FQGNSA. Losses at the gene ends were 2 bases for V and 8 bases for J; bases not matched to a gene: 8. CDR3 size: 17 residues. As DNA, the CDR3 is TGTGCCAGCAGCTTATGGACTAGCGGGAGGCCCGGCGATGAGCAGTTCTTC. Amino acid sequence: CASSLWTSGRPGDEQFF.